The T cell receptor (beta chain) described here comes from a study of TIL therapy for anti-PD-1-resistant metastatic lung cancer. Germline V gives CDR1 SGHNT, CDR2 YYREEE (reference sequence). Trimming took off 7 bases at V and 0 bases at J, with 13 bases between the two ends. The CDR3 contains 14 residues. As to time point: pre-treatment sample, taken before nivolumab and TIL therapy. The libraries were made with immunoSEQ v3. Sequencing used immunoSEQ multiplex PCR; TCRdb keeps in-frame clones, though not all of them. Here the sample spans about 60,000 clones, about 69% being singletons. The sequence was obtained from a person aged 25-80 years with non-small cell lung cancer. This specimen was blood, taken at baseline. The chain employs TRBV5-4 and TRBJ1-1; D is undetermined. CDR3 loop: CASFPVGLNTEAFF. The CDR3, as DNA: TGTGCCAGCTTCCCCGTGGGCCTGAACACTGAAGCTTTCTTT.